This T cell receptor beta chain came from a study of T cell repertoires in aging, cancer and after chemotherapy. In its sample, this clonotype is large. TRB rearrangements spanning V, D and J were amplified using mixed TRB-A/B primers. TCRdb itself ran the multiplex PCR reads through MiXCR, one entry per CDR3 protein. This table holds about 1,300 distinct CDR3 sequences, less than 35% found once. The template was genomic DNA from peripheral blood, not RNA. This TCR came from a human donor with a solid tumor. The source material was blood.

Here the CDR3 reads CSARLAGNTDTQYF. CDR3 bases: TGCAGCGCCCGACTAGCGGGAAACACAGATACGCAGTATTTT. The genes are TRBV29-1 and TRBJ2-3; 11 nucleotides match TRBD2. Germline lookup yields CDR1 SQVTM and CDR2 ANQGSEA. Germline trimming cut 7 bases from V and 2 bases from J; bases unmatched to any gene: 5. CDR3 length equals 14 residues.